Shown below are 21 T cell receptor beta chains from a single sample sequenced in a study of T cells in Graves' hyperthyroidism and ophthalmopathy. Amplification targeted TCR beta CDR3 regions from RNA transcripts. RT-PCR in the first round (using the HTBI primer set) targeted the TCR CDR3. From the multiplex PCR reads, TCRdb called clonotypes with MiXCR, one entry per CDR3 protein. Here the sample spans 340,000 or so distinct CDR3 sequences, roughly 17% being singletons. Source material: blood. These receptors all stem from a man in his thirties or forties with Graves' hyperthyroidism.

The chain has TRBV27 and TRBJ2-7; D gene ambiguous. The germline V and J ends were trimmed by 0 bases and 2 bases, with 11 bases remaining between them. Germline CDR1 is MNHEY and CDR2 is SMNVEV (reference sequence). The CDR3 runs 15 residues. For the CDR3, the DNA is TGTGCCAGCAGTTTATCGATGGTCCCCACCTACGAGCAGTACTTC. Its protein product is CASSLSMVPTYEQYF.

This clonotype was counted at least ten times. This sequence joins TRBV20-1 and TRBJ1-1, with D perhaps TRBD1 (5 bases). The germline V gene encodes CDR1 DFQATT and CDR2 SNEGSKA (reference sequence). CDR3 size: 15 residues. V lost 6 bases and J lost 1, with 18 bases in between. CDR3 coding DNA: TGCAGTGCCTCCCCGACAGACATAGGGAACACTGAAGCTTTCTTT. Its translation: CSASPTDIGNTEAFF.

There are a few counts of this clonotype. This may be a read error: a much more frequent sequence differs by one nucleotide. This sequence joins TRBV30 and TRBJ1-2; D is uncertain. The CDR3 contains 11 residues. The V gene's germline CDR1 is GTSNPN and CDR2 SVGIG (reference sequence). This chain's CDR3 is CAWSVLSGYSF. The CDR3 DNA is TGTGCCTGGAGTGTACTGTCTGGCTACTCCTTC.

This clonotype occurred many times. The chain joins TRBV9 to TRBJ2-3; D call uncertain. Trimming left V 0 bases short and J 2 bases short, with 10 bases between. The CDR3 is made up of 15 amino acids. Germline loops: CDR1 SGDLS, CDR2 YYNGEE. The CDR3 coding sequence is TGTGCCAGCAGCGTAGGTGTGCTATACACAGATACGCAGTATTTT. It translates to CASSVGVLYTDTQYF.

Here the CDR3 reads CASSLTGSGNTIYF. The DNA of the CDR3 is TGTGCCAGCAGTCTCACAGGGTCTGGAAACACCATATATTTT. The rearrangement joins TRBV6-1 to TRBJ1-3; D may be TRBD1 (6 bases). The CDR3 spans 14 residues. Trimming stripped 5 bases from V and 1 base from J, with 9 bases between. Germline V gives CDR1 MNHNS, CDR2 SASEGT.

Worth noting for this clonotype: Because it lacks the conserved phenylalanine or tryptophan at the end, this CDR3 is likely a read error. This sequence joins TRBV29-1 and TRBJ2-6; 9 positions match TRBD2. This CDR3 comprises 16 residues. Trimming took 7 bases from V and 1 from J; bases not matched to a gene: 8. Germline V gene data show CDR1 as SQVTM and CDR2 as ANQGSEA. The CDR3 nucleotides are TGCAGCGGTTTAGCGGGAGCGGCATCTGGGGCCAACGTCCTGACTCTC. It is translated as CSGLAGAASGANVLTL.

The table lists this clonotype with many counts. V gene TRBV18 combines with J gene TRBJ1-2; TRBD1 is a possible D gene (5 bases). CDR3 length: 16 residues. CDR1 KGHSH and CDR2 LQKENI come from the germline V gene. V dropped 6 bases and J dropped 8 bases, with 25 bases sitting between them. For the CDR3, the DNA is TGTGCCAGCTCCGCTGGTCTTCCCGGCCAGGGTACCGGCTACACCTTC. Its protein is CASSAGLPGQGTGYTF.

This clonotype has a count of ten or more. V usage is TRBV7-8 and J usage is TRBJ2-2, with D perhaps TRBD2 (6 bases). Germline-derived CDR1 and CDR2 are SGHVS and FQNEAQ. V lost 4 bases and J 7 bases, leaving 22 bases between the germline ends. There are 17 residues in the CDR3. The CDR3 loop reads CASSYYGGLGWDGELFF. In nucleotides, the CDR3 is TGTGCCAGCAGCTATTATGGGGGGTTGGGTTGGGACGGGGAGCTGTTTTTT.

This clonotype came up many times. The chain couples TRBV28 to TRBJ2-1; D call uncertain. The germline V gene has CDR1 MDHEN and CDR2 SYDVKM. V lost 3 bases and J 4 bases, leaving 10 bases between the germline ends. This CDR3 has 14 amino acids. CDR3 nucleotides: TGTGCCAGCAGTTTGAAGGACGTATACAATGAGCAGTTCTTC. It specifies CASSLKDVYNEQFF.

This clonotype occurred many times. The chain links TRBV10-1 to TRBJ2-5; D gene uncertain. The V gene's germline CDR1 is WNHNN and CDR2 SYGVQD (reference sequence). Between the trimmed V and J ends, which lost 2 bases and 10 bases, there was a span of 14 bases. CDR3 length equals 13 residues. This CDR3 reads CASSEEPDTDQYF. In nucleotides, the CDR3 is TGCGCCAGCAGTGAGGAACCCGATACTGACCAGTACTTC.

The J gene is TRBJ1-2, the V gene TRBV28; D not resolved. Trimming left V 5 bases short and J 5 bases short, with 15 bases between. This CDR3 has 14 residues. Germline CDR1 reads MDHEN; CDR2 reads SYDVKM. This CDR3 reads CASSPPRSLYGYTF. Here the CDR3 DNA reads TGTGCCAGCAGTCCCCCGAGGAGCCTATATGGCTACACCTTC.

The chain carries TRBV2 and TRBJ1-2, with D uncertain. Germline assignment: CDR1 SNHLY and CDR2 FYNNEI. V lost 1 base, J lost 3 bases, and 15 bases lay in between. The CDR3 runs 16 residues. Here the CDR3 DNA reads TGTGCCAGCAGTGAAGTCGGAGCGGCAGCCTACTATGGCTACACCTTC. Translated: CASSEVGAAAYYGYTF. The full variable domain, in which reference TRBV2 and TRBJ1-2 provide the parts outside the CDR3, is EPEVTQTPSHQVTQMGQEVILRCVPISNHLYFYWYRQILGQKVEFLVSFYNNEISEKSEIFDDQFSVERPDGSNFTLKIRSTKLEDSAMYFCASSEVGAAAYYGYTFGSGTRLTVV.

This clonotype was recorded at least ten times. V and J are TRBV2 and TRBJ2-1, with 7 nucleotides matching TRBD2. Germline CDR1 reads SNHLY; CDR2 reads FYNNEI. The trim removed 3 bases at V and 8 bases at J, leaving 10 bases unmatched. CDR3 length: 15 residues. CDR3 sequence reads: CASSDRLSGRDEQFF. The DNA for the CDR3 is TGTGCCAGCAGTGATCGACTATCGGGGAGGGATGAGCAGTTCTTC.

This clonotype was recorded many times. V usage is TRBV30 and J usage is TRBJ2-6; D is ambiguous. V dropped 2 bases and J dropped 1 base, with 3 bases sitting between them. Germline-derived CDR1 and CDR2 are GTSNPN and SVGIG (reference sequence). CDR3 length equals 13 residues. The CDR3 loop is CAWSRSGANVLTF. The CDR3 DNA reads as TGTGCCTGGAGTCGTTCTGGGGCCAACGTCCTGACTTTC.

The V and J genes are TRBV5-1 and TRBJ1-1, with a tentative D call TRBD1 (5 bases). Trimming pared 2 bases from V and 1 base from J, leaving 12 bases between. The V gene's germline CDR1 is SGHRS and CDR2 YFSETQ. The CDR3 runs to 15 residues. The CDR3 DNA reads as TGCGCCAGCAGCTTACTGACGAGGGGGAACACTGAAGCTTTCTTT. It codes for CASSLLTRGNTEAFF.

Ten or more counts support this clonotype. In DNA, the CDR3 is TGCGCCAGCAGCTTGGGGGACAGGTCTGAAGCTTTCTTT. It specifies CASSLGDRSEAFF. This chain uses TRBV5-1 with TRBJ1-1; 8 bases line up with TRBD1. With V trimmed by 0 bases and J by 6 bases, 1 base remained unmatched. Germline V gene lookup returns CDR1 SGHRS and CDR2 YFSETQ. The CDR3 is made up of 13 amino acids.

V usage is TRBV12-5 and J usage is TRBJ1-6; TRBD1 is a possible D gene (6 bases). There are 15 residues in the CDR3. V lost 0 bases and J lost 7, with 10 bases in between. Germline V lookup: CDR1 LGHNT, CDR2 FRNRAP. CDR3 coding DNA: TGTGCTAGTGGTTTGGTAACAGGACAGAATTCACCCCTCCACTTT. Encoded protein: CASGLVTGQNSPLHF.

The rearrangement uses TRBV27 and TRBJ2-1; a possible D gene is TRBD1 (6 bases). The CDR3 loop spans 14 amino acids. V was pared by 2 bases and J by 7 bases, with 12 bases between. Germline CDR1 and CDR2: MNHEY and SMNVEV (reference sequence). Here the CDR3 reads CASSLDRYGNEQFF. Written as DNA, the CDR3 is TGTGCCAGCAGTTTAGACAGGTACGGGAATGAGCAGTTCTTC.

This chain connects TRBV12-3 or TRBV12-4 to TRBJ2-2, with 7 bases that match TRBD2. The CDR3 spans 12 residues. J gave up 14 bases and V 2 bases, and 5 bases lay outside the gene matches. CDR3 protein: CASSLWGGRLFF. Here the CDR3 DNA reads TGTGCCAGCAGTTTATGGGGAGGGAGACTGTTTTTT.

This clonotype was recorded a few times. The chain carries TRBV9 and TRBJ1-1, with D maybe TRBD1 (5 bases). Trimming cost V 0 bases and J 6 bases, with 12 bases left between them. Germline-derived CDR1 and CDR2 are SGDLS and YYNGEE. The CDR3 is 14 amino acids. The CDR3 is CASSVGGAKPEAFF. DNA for the CDR3: TGTGCCAGCAGCGTAGGGGGCGCAAAACCTGAAGCTTTCTTT. Variable domain in full (rest from reference TRBV9 and TRBJ1-1): DSGVTQTPKHLITATGQRVTLRCSPRSGDLSVYWYQQSLDQGLQFLIQYYNGEERAKGNILERFSAQQFPDLHSELNLSSLELGDSALYFCASSVGGAKPEAFFGQGTRLTVV.

This clonotype was seen a handful of times. This chain links TRBV6-5 with TRBJ1-1; 9 nucleotides align to TRBD1. The V gene end was trimmed by 4 bases and the J gene end by 6 bases; junction bases not matched to a gene: 6. The CDR3 runs to 14 residues. Germline CDR1 MNHEY, CDR2 SVGAGI. Here the CDR3 DNA reads TGTGCCAGCAGTTGGGACAGGGTTTCTTCTGAAGCTTTCTTT. It yields the protein CASSWDRVSSEAFF.